This entry lists 24 T cell receptor beta chains sequenced from one sample in a study of blood T cell repertoires in COVID-19. Sequencing used immunoSEQ multiplex PCR; TCRdb keeps in-frame clones, though not all of them. The repertoire consists of under 250,000 clones, with 80% to 90% occurring once and the leading ten covering approximately 5%. Sequenced: PBMCs or T cells enriched from blood (not recorded which). These receptors were collected from a woman in her forties or fifties who had been exposed to COVID-19.

This chain joins TRBV5-1 and TRBJ1-2; the D gene is possibly TRBD1 (6 bases). CDR3 length equals 15 residues. V shed 3 bases and J shed 6 bases, with 18 bases lying between them. CDR1 is SGHRS and CDR2 is YFSETQ in the germline V gene. CDR3 coding DNA: TGCGCCAGCAGCTGGACAGCCTCAACCGGGGATGGCTACACCTTC. It encodes CASSWTASTGDGYTF. The variable domain in full, completed from reference TRBV5-1 and TRBJ1-2, reads KAGVTQTPRYLIKTRGQQVTLSCSPISGHRSVSWYQQTPGQGLQFLFEYFSETQRNKGNFPGRFSGRQFSNSRSEMNVSTLELGDSALYLCASSWTASTGDGYTFGSGTRLTVV.

This clone was recorded once. The chain couples TRBV2 to TRBJ1-2; TRBD1 agrees at 9 bases. There are 15 residues in the CDR3. The V gene's germline CDR1 is SNHLY and CDR2 FYNNEI. Losses at the gene ends were 6 bases for V and 2 bases for J; bases not matched to a gene: 7. CDR3 amino acids: CASRIGQGRNYGYTF. The CDR3 DNA reads as TGTGCCAGCAGGATAGGACAGGGGAGAAACTATGGCTACACCTTC.

This clone was seen just once. The chain links TRBV2 to TRBJ1-1, with D possibly being TRBD1 (5 bases). This CDR3 has 11 amino acids. Germline CDR1 reads SNHLY; CDR2 reads FYNNEI. The germline V and J ends were trimmed by 3 bases and 9 bases, with 8 bases remaining between them. The CDR3, as DNA: TGTGCCAGCAGTGACAGGGTGCAAGCTTTCTTT. Protein: CASSDRVQAFF.

This rearrangement joins TRBV7-8 to TRBJ1-1; 9 bases agree with TRBD1. Looked up from germline, CDR1 is SGHVS and CDR2 is FQNEAQ. The ends lost 8 bases at V and 6 bases at J; junction bases unmatched: 4. The CDR3 sequence is 12 residues long. Written as DNA, the CDR3 is TGTGCCAGCGTGGGGACAGGGCCTGAAGCTTTCTTT. Translation gives CASVGTGPEAFF.

The rearrangement joins TRBV6-6 to TRBJ2-7, with TRBD1 identical over 8 bases. The CDR3 covers 13 residues. The germline CDR1 and CDR2 sequences are MNHNY and SVGAGI (reference sequence). V gave up 2 bases and J gave up 6 bases; unmatched junction bases: 3. CDR3 loop: CASSYTGQGEQYF. CDR3 in DNA: TGTGCCAGCAGTTACACTGGACAGGGCGAGCAGTACTTC.

The chain has TRBV19 and TRBJ1-5, with TRBD1 matching 10 bases. The CDR3 is made up of 18 amino acids. Germline V gene lookup returns CDR1 LNHDA and CDR2 SQIVND (reference sequence). V trimming: 4 bases; J trimming: 3 bases; junction bases outside the gene matches: 12. The CDR3 DNA follows: TGTGCCAGTAGTAAAAAATCCGGGACAGGGGTCCACAATCAGCCCCAGCATTTT. It translates to CASSKKSGTGVHNQPQHF.

This clone occurred once. J is TRBJ1-1 and V is TRBV5-4; 7 bases match TRBD1. In germline, CDR1 is SGHNT, CDR2 YYREEE (reference sequence). Germline trimming cut 4 bases from V and 5 bases from J; bases unmatched to any gene: 8. The CDR3 sequence is 14 residues long. CDR3 coding DNA: TGTGCCAGCAGCGTGGAAGGGGGCTTAACTGAAGCTTTCTTT. Translated: CASSVEGGLTEAFF.

This clone was recorded once. The chain uses TRBV15 and TRBJ1-5; D is unresolved. Germline CDR1 reads LNHNV; CDR2 reads YYDKDF (reference sequence). V was clipped by 1 base and J by 4 bases, with 5 bases between them. The length of the CDR3 is 13 residues. The CDR3 DNA sequence: TGTGCCACCAGCAGAGGAGATAATCAGCCCCAGCATTTT. It is translated as CATSRGDNQPQHF.

The chain combines TRBV15 with TRBJ1-4; D is unresolved. Trimming stripped 0 bases from V and 8 bases from J, with 7 bases between. Germline-derived CDR1 and CDR2 are LNHNV and YYDKDF (reference sequence). This CDR3 contains 13 residues. The CDR3 sequence is CATSRDPAEKLFF. CDR3 nucleotides: TGTGCCACCAGCAGAGACCCCGCGGAAAAACTGTTTTTT.

The rearrangement joins TRBV19 to TRBJ1-1; D gene unclear. This CDR3 comprises 13 residues. V lost 5 bases and J 9 bases, leaving 16 bases between the germline ends. The germline CDR1 and CDR2 sequences are LNHDA and SQIVND (reference sequence). CDR3 in DNA: TGTGCCAGTAGTCCGACCGGAGTAGGCAAAGCTTTCTTT. It translates to CASSPTGVGKAFF.

V gene TRBV7-9 combines with J gene TRBJ1-6; D call uncertain. The CDR3 is 15 amino acids. Trimming removed 1 base from V and 0 bases from J, with 4 bases in between. Germline V gene lookup returns CDR1 SEHNR and CDR2 FQNEAQ (reference sequence). CDR3 amino acids: CASSLDSSYNSPLHF. The DNA for the CDR3 is TGTGCCAGCAGCTTAGACAGCTCCTATAATTCACCCCTCCACTTT.

V is TRBV10-3 and J is TRBJ2-1; a weak D match, TRBD2 (6 bases). V dropped 7 bases and J dropped 4 bases, with 14 bases sitting between them. The CDR3 spans 14 residues. Germline lookup yields CDR1 ENHRY and CDR2 SYGVKD. This chain's CDR3 is CAIKGTDPYNEQFF. CDR3 DNA: TGTGCCATCAAAGGGACTGACCCTTACAATGAGCAGTTCTTC.

J is TRBJ2-2 and V is TRBV5-1; 12 nucleotides align to TRBD2. The CDR3 sequence is 18 residues long. Germline V gene lookup returns CDR1 SGHRS and CDR2 YFSETQ. V lost 3 bases, J lost 0 bases, and 6 bases stayed unmatched. This CDR3 is CASSSPRLAGANTGELFF. The CDR3 DNA reads TGCGCCAGCAGCTCACCTCGACTAGCGGGGGCGAACACCGGGGAGCTGTTTTTT.

The chain is built from TRBV7-9 and TRBJ2-7, with 9 bases that match TRBD1. CDR3 length equals 18 residues. Germline assignment: CDR1 SEHNR and CDR2 FQNEAQ (reference sequence). The V and J ends lost 3 bases and 3 bases, in that order; junction bases with no gene match: 15. CDR3 DNA sequence: TGTGCCAGCAGCTTGACCTCCCTGAGGACAGGGGACTACTACGAGCAGTACTTC. Its translation: CASSLTSLRTGDYYEQYF.

This chain uses TRBV6-5 with TRBJ2-3; D remains unclear. The V end was cut by 8 bases, the J end by 2 bases, with 11 bases between. CDR3 length: 13 amino acids. The V gene's germline CDR1 is MNHEY and CDR2 SVGAGI. The CDR3 loop is CASCKLLTDTQYF. In DNA, the CDR3 is TGTGCCAGCTGCAAACTGCTCACAGATACGCAGTATTTT.

The chain couples TRBV7-9 to TRBJ1-1; D is perhaps TRBD1 (5 bases). The CDR3 runs to 14 residues. With 5 bases removed from V and 2 bases from J, the gap between germline ends came to 12 bases. In germline, CDR1 is SEHNR, CDR2 FQNEAQ (reference sequence). The CDR3 here is CASSHQTENTEAFF. The CDR3 nucleotides read TGTGCCAGCAGCCACCAGACAGAAAACACTGAAGCTTTCTTT.

The chain has TRBV15 and TRBJ2-2; D unclear. Germline loops: CDR1 LNHNV, CDR2 YYDKDF (reference sequence). The V gene lost 8 bases and the J gene lost 0 bases, with 7 bases spanning the gap. The CDR3 consists of 13 residues. CDR3: CATEATNTGELFF. The CDR3 DNA reads as TGTGCCACCGAGGCAACGAACACCGGGGAGCTGTTTTTT.

The chain links TRBV7-2 to TRBJ2-5, with 7 nucleotides matching TRBD2. The V gene's germline CDR1 is SGHTA and CDR2 FQGNSA. CDR3 length: 15 residues. V dropped 3 bases and J dropped 1; count of bases not matched to a gene: 5. DNA of the CDR3: TGTGCCAGCAGCTTTCAGCGGGGCCCCCAAGAGACCCAGTACTTC. It translates to CASSFQRGPQETQYF.

The chain has TRBV28 and TRBJ1-5; the D is unclear. This CDR3 comprises 14 residues. Germline assignment: CDR1 MDHEN and CDR2 SYDVKM. V was cut by 7 bases and J by 7 bases, with 17 bases left in between. This CDR3 reads CASTLTARRQPQHF. CDR3 nucleotide sequence: TGTGCCAGCACCCTGACTGCGCGACGGCAGCCCCAGCATTTT.

This clone was counted once. The rearrangement joins TRBV4-1 to TRBJ2-1; no definite D call. The CDR3 extends over 13 amino acids. Trimming removed 1 base from V and 10 bases from J, with 11 bases in between. Germline CDR1 MGHRA, CDR2 YSYEKL. As DNA, the CDR3 is TGCGCCAGCAGCCAAGGTTTGGCTCTCGAGCAGTTCTTC. Residues: CASSQGLALEQFF.

The chain combines TRBV6-1 with TRBJ2-3; tentatively, D is TRBD2 (6 bases). CDR1 is MNHNS, CDR2 SASEGT, per germline. The germline V and J ends were trimmed by 1 base and 5 bases, with 7 bases remaining between them. The length of the CDR3 is 13 residues. CDR3 DNA sequence: TGTGCCAGCAGTGAAGTGGGGGGAGATACGCAGTATTTT. Its translation: CASSEVGGDTQYF.

This chain joins TRBV18 and TRBJ1-3; 12 positions match TRBD1. Germline trimming cut 5 bases from V and 7 bases from J; bases unmatched to any gene: 12. The length of the CDR3 is 17 residues. CDR1 KGHSH and CDR2 LQKENI come from the germline V gene. CDR3 protein: CASSSLPGQGAMNTIYF. CDR3 coding DNA: TGTGCCAGCTCATCTCTTCCGGGACAGGGGGCTATGAACACCATATATTTT. Together with reference TRBV18 and TRBJ1-3, the CDR3 gives the full variable domain: NAGVMQNPRHLVRRRGQEARLRCSPMKGHSHVYWYRQLPEEGLKFMVYLQKENIIDESGMPKERFSAEFPKEGPSILRIQQVVRGDSAAYFCASSSLPGQGAMNTIYFGEGSWLTVV.

This chain uses TRBV6-6 with TRBJ2-2; possibly TRBD1 for D (5 bases). The V gene lost 5 bases and the J gene lost 2 bases, with 15 bases spanning the gap. This CDR3 contains 16 residues. Germline-derived CDR1 and CDR2 are MNHNY and SVGAGI (reference sequence). The CDR3 region has the DNA TGTGCCAGCAGTCTCCTAGGGGCCCAAAACACCGGGGAGCTGTTTTTT. Residues: CASSLLGAQNTGELFF.

The chain has TRBV28 and TRBJ1-2; 9 bases line up with TRBD1. The V and J ends lost 7 bases and 8 bases, in that order; junction bases with no gene match: 14. Germline CDR1 is MDHEN and CDR2 is SYDVKM. The CDR3 is made up of 15 amino acids. The CDR3 nucleotides read TGTGCCAGCACCCACCTAGGAGACAGGGGGAAGGGCTACACCTTC. Its protein is CASTHLGDRGKGYTF.